Below, one TCR beta chain is given with its context. This sample is drawn from a study of control samples from healthy donors and cancer patients. Here immunoSEQ multiplex PCR was the method, and the copy in TCRdb shows in-frame clones only, minus some. Here the sample spans around 140,000 clones, under 90% being singletons. The CDR3 runs to 14 residues. Losses at the gene ends were 4 bases for V and 9 bases for J; bases not matched to a gene: 12. CDR1 is SGDLS, CDR2 YYNGEE, per germline. The material sequenced was PBMCs. This chain uses TRBV9 with TRBJ1-2; 7 positions match TRBD1. The sequence derives from a man aged 50 to 60 with head and neck cancer. The CDR3 sequence is CASSLERQGRSYTF. The CDR3 nucleotides are TGTGCCAGCAGCTTGGAGCGACAGGGTCGCAGCTACACCTTC. Together with reference TRBV9 and TRBJ1-2, the CDR3 gives the full variable domain: DSGVTQTPKHLITATGQRVTLRCSPRSGDLSVYWYQQSLDQGLQFLIQYYNGEERAKGNILERFSAQQFPDLHSELNLSSLELGDSALYFCASSLERQGRSYTFGSGTRLTVV.